A selection of T cell receptor beta chains follows, all from one sample in a study of metastatic and nonmetastatic thyroid tumors. TCRdb reanalyzed the PCR reads via MiXCR. The profile shows tens of thousands of clones, 20% to 25% of them singletons. What was sequenced was blood. These TCRs come from a female donor with papillary thyroid cancer or a benign thyroid nodule (not recorded which). Some clones in this sample may be carry-over from other donors' samples. Each CDR3 is given with its conserved first and last residue. The D gene is left open where the match is weak. Expanded clones get a size class; other rows say once, few or many, or leave the size out.

>NA|TRBV18|TRBJ2-7|NA
TGTGCCAGCTCACCACAGAGGGGGGGAAGTGAGCAGTACTTC
CASSPQRGGSEQYF
>TRBD2|TRBV20-1|TRBJ2-7|many
TGCAGTGCTAGAGTCCTAGCGGGAGTCGGTGTGTACTTC
CSARVLAGVGVYF
>NA|TRBV4-1|TRBJ2-7|NA
TGCGCCAGCAGCCAAGTACTCGGCAGCTCCTACGAGCAGTACTTC
CASSQVLGSSYEQYF
>TRBD2|TRBV28|TRBJ2-1|many
TGTGCCAGCAGCTCCCCGACTAGCGGCTACAATGAGCAGTTCTTC
CASSSPTSGYNEQFF
>TRBD2|TRBV20-1|TRBJ2-3|many
TGCAGTGCTAGTGGGGGGACTAGCCGAAATACGCAGTATTTT
CSASGGTSRNTQYF
>NA|TRBV20-1|TRBJ1-2|NA
TGCAGTGCGGATCCCCAGGGGATCGATGGCTACACCTTC
CSADPQGIDGYTF
>TRBD1|TRBV5-1|TRBJ1-1|many
TGCGCCAGCAGCGGGGACAGGGCGACCACTGAAGCTTTCTTT
CASSGDRATTEAFF
>NA|TRBV30|TRBJ1-2|many
TGTGCCTGGAGTCCGGGAGACTTCACCTTC
CAWSPGDFTF
>TRBD2|TRBV30|TRBJ2-2|once
TGTGCCTGGAGTGTACGGCGGGGGGGCACCGGGGAGCTGTTTTTT
CAWSVRRGGTGELFF
>NA|TRBV5-5|TRBJ2-1|NA
TGTGCCAGCAGCTTGAATAGTCAGATGACTTACGTGCAGTTCTTC
CASSLNSQMTYVQFF